This section outlines one T cell receptor beta chain sequence together with its context. This clone's antigen is unknown. The record has no base qualities; no much larger clone is one base away. Libraries were built with the immunoSEQ multiplex PCR assay. The multiplex PCR relied on a mix of 60 forward primers for TCR Vbeta segments and 13 reverse primers for TCR Jbeta segments. Amplification of the CDR3 region of rearranged TCR beta genes was performed with a multiplex PCR assay on genomic DNA. The amplified TCR beta libraries were sequenced on the Illumina HiSeq System as 87-base-pair reads. The authors' analysis ran thus. A later analysis counted about 76 million unique TCR beta chains across the 640 or so repertoires, and 9 million to 14 million of these chains were shared by at least two donors. Raw reads were error-corrected and collapsed into unique sequences with a nearest-neighbor algorithm that merged closely related sequences to remove PCR and sequencing errors. V, D and J gene segments were assigned by aligning CDR3 sequences to IMGT reference sequences. For a sequence to be retained, a match of at least six nucleotides to both a V gene segment and a J gene segment was required. A rearrangement was called productive if the CDR3 had no stop codons and remained in frame with V and J, and every other rearrangement was called non-productive. CDR3 was defined by IMGT convention, running from the second conserved V-encoded cysteine to the conserved J-encoded phenylalanine. Sequences without an unambiguous match to a single V gene segment were excluded from the earlier analysis of a few hundred of the donors. An earlier analysis of 587 of the donors classified V segments as functional when productive rearrangements were above 56.7% and as segregating when the standard deviation between donors was above 5%. A statistical classification framework was built to diagnose cytomegalovirus status from the catalog of TCR beta chain sequences. In a later analysis, TCR nucleotide sequences were compared against IMGT/GENE-DB human TR gene sequences so that V and J genes could be assigned. A later analysis assigned CDR3 sequences and most-parsimonious VDJ recombination scenarios with the TCRdist pipeline. In a later analysis, each TCR beta chain was defined by its CDR3 amino acid sequence together with its V-gene family, and reads without a unique V-gene family were excluded. To address suspected cross-contamination and a sequencing artifact, a later analysis removed roughly 580 highly shared, low-generation-probability nucleotide sequences. In a later analysis, a clonal expansion index for each public chain was calculated from normalized within-repertoire ranks of inferred template counts. In a later analysis, generation probabilities were computed with a VDJ recombination model fitted to out-of-frame rearrangements, and the resulting probabilities were checked against IGoR. A later analysis scored TCR-TCR, TCR-HLA and TCR-CMV co-occurrence with hypergeometric tests, applying a repertoire-size bias correction to TCR pairs. To estimate false discovery rates, a later analysis permuted the HLA or CMV assignments 20 times. In a later analysis, co-occurring TCRs were grouped using DBSCAN, and TCRdist sequence similarity was added for clustering within HLA-allele-positive subsets. For co-occurrence clustering, repertoires with fewer than 30,000 or more than 120,000 public chains were excluded, along with four or five repertoires with anomalous nucleotide sharing. The source is immuneACCESS, and TCRdb retained only in-frame sequences with V and J called. Part of the clones is not carried over; for the studies checked, unresolved V genes explain less than half of this, and the remainder is unexplained. The DNA gave D and trimming, while V, J and clone size come from that table. The sample table holds roughly 140,000 clones, of which about 80% were seen once. The ten largest make up about 7.1% of the sample.

Spanning cysteine to phenylalanine, the CDR3 consists of 15 amino acids. The kept DNA is CDR3 alone, 45 bases in frame from the first base. Trimmed from V: 4 bases; trimmed from J: 6 bases; junction bases lacking a gene match: 7. The germline V gene (reference sequence) yields PRHDT for CDR1 and FYEKMQ for CDR2. The sample belongs to a study of cytomegalovirus exposure and HLA in healthy donors (dated by TCRdb to about 2017). Regarding the complete study: In an earlier analysis of some 550 of the donors, around 300 Gb of sequence data and 95 million to 130 million unique TCR beta sequences from roughly 190 million T cells were reported. An early release covering roughly 580 HLA-typed donors comprised around 300 gigabases of sequencing data and tens of millions of unique TCR sequences. Among the roughly 400 genotyped donors, approximately 82% belonged to the genetic ancestry cluster associated with self-reported Caucasian donors. The aim of the study was to test whether cataloging public T cell receptors could identify signatures of past pathogen exposure. Using immunosequencing, the study profiled T cell repertoires from 550 to 750 subjects and related those repertoires to cytomegalovirus serostatus. In addition to the first cohort of 500 to 850 subjects, a separate validation cohort of 130 or so different subjects was used. The study combined high-throughput TCR immunosequencing, statistical association of individual TCRs with disease status, and machine learning to predict cytomegalovirus infection status. A later analysis re-analyzed previously published TCR beta repertoires from hundreds of donors and added high-resolution HLA genotyping to study TCR occurrence patterns. Rather than drawing on any new phenotypic data, the later analysis identified candidate immune exposures from TCR beta sequences and the way those sequences occurred across donors. In an earlier analysis of roughly 540 of the donors, high-throughput TCR beta sequencing was used to judge whether each TCR beta V gene segment behaved as functional or pseudogenic. Donor age, sex, ethnicity and CMV serostatus were compiled together with the repertoire data. Genome-wide SNP genotypes for about three fifths of the roughly 700 donors were used in a later genetic analysis, which treated that subset as a discovery cohort. Every discovery cohort repertoire had been produced on one sequencing platform. Both class I and class II loci were covered by HLA typing, at four-digit resolution. The number of typed donors differed by locus: roughly 629-630 for A, B, C, DRB1 and DQB1; 500 to 550 for DQA1; some 610 for DPA1; and about 450 for DPB1. Roughly 5 DR-DQ haplotypes were handled as single units for association and clustering because linkage in the cohort was strong. Among 350 to 400 genotyped donors of the cohort, an average of about 240,000 unique TCR beta nucleotide sequences were sequenced per donor, about a sixth of them non-productive. What the study reported, not specific to this receptor: The authors suggested that the approach could potentially be generalized to other disease states and immunological phenotypes. The earlier analysis of about 600 of the donors excluded some 16 rarely observed V segments, including chromosome 9 orphons, because counts were too low. A cluster of highly shared sequence variants was judged likely to be a technical artifact of the sequencing pipeline. In vitro tests confirmed that three of the cytomegalovirus-associated TCR beta chains recognize cytomegalovirus antigens. Broadly in line with IMGT annotations, most TCR beta V segments showed up in productive rearrangements about 87% or about 30% of the time in an earlier analysis of approximately 640 of the donors. In a later analysis, most CMV-associated TCR beta chains were found to appear HLA-restricted, with HLA associations seemingly driven largely by CMV exposure. Linkage disequilibrium might explain the correlated functional status among segregating V segments, but an unknown experimental factor could not be ruled out. Compared with equally common non-associated chains, HLA-associated TCR beta chains in a later analysis were more clonally expanded and had lower generation probabilities. A further reported finding was that TCR beta sequences accurately predicted the HLA-A and HLA-B alleles for most subjects in the first cohort. Across donors, most TCR sequences were observed very rarely, whereas some public TCRs were present in many individuals. Strong co-occurrence of HLA alleles, especially DR and DQ, made assigning TCR associations to individual alleles difficult. According to a later genetic analysis, donors in an Asian-associated ancestry cluster had fewer N-insertions in productive TCRs than the approximately 630-donor mean. According to a later analysis, TCR association rates differed among HLA loci, with DRB1 alleles showing the most associated TCRs and HLA-C alleles showing the fewest. Sequencing depth was assumed to be roughly uniform across donors in the presence/absence analyses, though that assumption may not hold. The 87-base-pair reads could not distinguish some IMGT-functional V segments, including TRBV6-2 and TRBV6-3, so those segments were excluded. Specific HLA alleles were associated with some 15,000 TCR beta sequences at a false discovery rate of 0.05 in a later analysis. In this cohort, only TCR beta chains were sequenced, and detectable features were limited by the absence of alpha or paired-chain data. An association between a missense DCLRE1C variant and V-gene and J-gene trimming of TCR beta chains was found in a later genetic analysis and replicated in an independent cohort. Because some donors lacked HLA typing at each locus, the association tests relied only on the typed subset. Immune exposure information for the cohort was limited to CMV serostatus. Several of the top co-occurrence clusters appeared to be linked to parvovirus B19, influenza, CMV and Epstein-Barr virus, according to a later analysis. The study gave a list of under 200 TCR beta chains associated with cytomegalovirus. The classifier was reported to diagnose cytomegalovirus status with high specificity and sensitivity in both the original cohort and the validation cohort.

The cohort was made up of 500 to 800 healthy bone marrow donors. Cohort members were all nominally healthy when sampled, although unrecorded immune exposures were likely present. The donor was CMV seropositive and belonged to the group of over 250 seropositive cohort members. Every donor gave a peripheral blood sample, and the peripheral blood mononuclear cells from that sample were used for TCR beta sequencing. The Qiagen DNeasy Blood Extraction Kit was used to extract genomic DNA from the blood cell samples. This sequence originates from a woman aged 50 to 65 in good health and CMV-seropositive. The sequence is built from TRBV13 and TRBJ2-2; 8 junctional bases match TRBD2. Sequences were obtained from PBMCs. The CDR3 amino acid sequence is: CASSYPRGGPGELFF. The sequenced DNA: TGTGCCAGCAGCTATCCCCGGGGGGGCCCCGGGGAGCTGTTTTTT.